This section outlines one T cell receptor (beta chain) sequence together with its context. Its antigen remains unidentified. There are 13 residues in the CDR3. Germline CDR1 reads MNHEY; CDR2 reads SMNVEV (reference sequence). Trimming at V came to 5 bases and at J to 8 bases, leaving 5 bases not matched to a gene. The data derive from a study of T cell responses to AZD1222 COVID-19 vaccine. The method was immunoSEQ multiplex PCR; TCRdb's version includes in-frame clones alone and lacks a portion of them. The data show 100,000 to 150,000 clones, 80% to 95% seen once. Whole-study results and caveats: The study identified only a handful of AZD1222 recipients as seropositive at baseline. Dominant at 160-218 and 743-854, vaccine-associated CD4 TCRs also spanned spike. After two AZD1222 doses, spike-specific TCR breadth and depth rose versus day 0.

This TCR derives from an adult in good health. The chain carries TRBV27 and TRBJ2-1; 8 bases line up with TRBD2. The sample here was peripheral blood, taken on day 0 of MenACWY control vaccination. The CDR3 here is CASSVREGYEQFF. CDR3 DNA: TGTGCCAGCAGTGTACGGGAGGGCTATGAGCAGTTCTTC.